These T cell receptor beta chains were read from a single sample in a study of CD8+CD57+ T cells in acquired aplastic anemia. One entry per CDR3 protein results from TCRdb running MiXCR on the reads. The repertoire holds 150,000 to 200,000 distinct CDR3 sequences, with around 66% as singletons. Material for sequencing was sorted CD4+, CD8+, or CD8+CD57+ T cells (not recorded which) from PBMCs. Receptor source: a human donor with severe aplastic anemia or a healthy control (not recorded which). The CDR3 runs from the conserved cysteine through the conserved F or W. A D gene is named only where the DNA matches it firmly. Only part of the rows carry a size: once, few, many, or a class if the clone is expanded.

V gene: TRBV12-3/TRBV12-4
J gene: TRBJ2-2
D gene: TRBD1
clone size: once
CDR3 DNA: TGTGCCAGCAGTGCCGGACAGGGCACCACCGGGGAGCTGTTTTTT
CDR3 protein: CASSAGQGTTGELFF

V gene: TRBV20-1
J gene: TRBJ1-2
D gene: -
clone size: -
CDR3 DNA: TGCAGTGCTAGAGTAGGCTATGGCTACACCTTC
CDR3 protein: CSARVGYGYTF

V gene: TRBV9
J gene: TRBJ2-1
D gene: -
clone size: -
CDR3 DNA: TGTGCCAGCAGCGTAGCGCCAGCCAATGAGCAGTTCTTC
CDR3 protein: CASSVAPANEQFF

V gene: TRBV2
J gene: TRBJ2-1
D gene: TRBD2
clone size: many
CDR3 DNA: TGTGCCAGCAGTGAATGGTTGGCGGGGGGCTCCTACAATGAGCAGTTCTTC
CDR3 protein: CASSEWLAGGSYNEQFF

V gene: TRBV5-1
J gene: TRBJ2-1
D gene: TRBD2
clone size: -
CDR3 DNA: TGCGCCAGCAGCTTGGAAGGACTAGCGAGACGTAATGAGCAGTTCTTC
CDR3 protein: CASSLEGLARRNEQFF

V gene: TRBV2
J gene: TRBJ2-1
D gene: -
clone size: few
CDR3 DNA: TGTGCCAGCTGCGACCCTAACTACAATGAGCAGTTCTTC
CDR3 protein: CASCDPNYNEQFF

V gene: TRBV2
J gene: TRBJ2-5
D gene: -
clone size: -
CDR3 DNA: TGTGCCAGTAGACAGGTGTGGGACGAAGAGACCCAGTACTTC
CDR3 protein: CASRQVWDEETQYF

V gene: TRBV15
J gene: TRBJ2-1
D gene: TRBD2
clone size: -
CDR3 DNA: TGTGCCACCAGCAGAGGAGCGGGAGGTCCGGGCTACAATGAGCAGTTCTTC
CDR3 protein: CATSRGAGGPGYNEQFF

V gene: TRBV6-2/TRBV6-3
J gene: TRBJ2-7
D gene: TRBD2
clone size: -
CDR3 DNA: TGTGCCAGCAGTTACCAACCTTGGACTAGCAGCGCCTACGAGCAGTACTTC
CDR3 protein: CASSYQPWTSSAYEQYF

V gene: TRBV20-1
J gene: TRBJ1-1
D gene: TRBD1
clone size: once
CDR3 DNA: TGCAGTGCACCGGACAGGGCCGAGAACACTGAAGCTTTCTTT
CDR3 protein: CSAPDRAENTEAFF

V gene: TRBV28
J gene: TRBJ2-2
D gene: -
clone size: many
CDR3 DNA: TGTGCCAGCAGTTTTCGGGGCACCGGGGAGCTGTTTTTT
CDR3 protein: CASSFRGTGELFF

V gene: TRBV7-9
J gene: TRBJ1-2
D gene: -
clone size: few
CDR3 DNA: TGTGCCAGCAGCTACAACTATGGCTACACCTTC
CDR3 protein: CASSYNYGYTF

V gene: TRBV7-9
J gene: TRBJ2-1
D gene: TRBD2
clone size: -
CDR3 DNA: TGTGCCAGCAGCCCCGGGAGCGGGGGGTACAATGAGCAGTTCTTC
CDR3 protein: CASSPGSGGYNEQFF

V gene: TRBV24-1
J gene: TRBJ2-3
D gene: -
clone size: -
CDR3 DNA: TGTGCCACCAGTGACGAAACAGGGCCCACAGATACGCAGTATTTT
CDR3 protein: CATSDETGPTDTQYF

V gene: TRBV29-1
J gene: TRBJ2-5
D gene: TRBD2
clone size: -
CDR3 DNA: TGCAGCGTACTACTATTAGCGGGAGGAGGAGAGACCCAGTACTTC
CDR3 protein: CSVLLLAGGGETQYF

V gene: TRBV7-8
J gene: TRBJ1-1
D gene: -
clone size: once
CDR3 DNA: TGTGCCAGCAGCTTAGCCTACCCGCCCAGACACTTCATGAACACTGAAGCTTTCTTT
CDR3 protein: CASSLAYPPRHFMNTEAFF

V gene: TRBV2
J gene: TRBJ2-2
D gene: -
clone size: -
CDR3 DNA: TGTGCCAGCAGTAGGGGACTGGCGGACGCCGGGGAGCTGTTTTTT
CDR3 protein: CASSRGLADAGELFF

V gene: TRBV19
J gene: TRBJ1-2
D gene: TRBD1
clone size: many
CDR3 DNA: TGTGCCAGTAGTAGGACAGGGGGAGTTTATGGCTACACCTTC
CDR3 protein: CASSRTGGVYGYTF

V gene: TRBV5-5
J gene: TRBJ1-4
D gene: -
clone size: -
CDR3 DNA: TGTGCCAGCACCGTCGGAGGTGAAAAACTGTTTTTT
CDR3 protein: CASTVGGEKLFF

V gene: TRBV2
J gene: TRBJ2-3
D gene: -
clone size: few
CDR3 DNA: TGTGCCAGCAGTACCACAGATACGCAGTATTTT
CDR3 protein: CASSTTDTQYF

V gene: TRBV12-3/TRBV12-4
J gene: TRBJ2-4
D gene: -
clone size: -
CDR3 DNA: TGTGCCAGCAGGCCAGACGGAAACATTCAGTACTTC
CDR3 protein: CASRPDGNIQYF

V gene: TRBV25-1
J gene: TRBJ2-1
D gene: -
clone size: -
CDR3 DNA: TGTGCCAGCAGTGAAGACGGGGCCAGGGGACAGTTCTTC
CDR3 protein: CASSEDGARGQFF

V gene: TRBV11-2
J gene: TRBJ2-2
D gene: -
clone size: -
CDR3 DNA: TGTGCCAGCAGCTCTGTTACGGGCCGGGAGCTGTTTTTT
CDR3 protein: CASSSVTGRELFF

V gene: TRBV20-1
J gene: TRBJ2-1
D gene: -
clone size: -
CDR3 DNA: TGCAGTGCTAGAGATGTTGGCGGTAAATACTCCTACAATGAGCAGTTCTTC
CDR3 protein: CSARDVGGKYSYNEQFF

V gene: TRBV29-1
J gene: TRBJ1-1
D gene: -
clone size: few
CDR3 DNA: TGCAGCGTTGAAGGCAGAATGAACACTGAAGCTTTCTTT
CDR3 protein: CSVEGRMNTEAFF

V gene: TRBV2
J gene: TRBJ2-3
D gene: -
clone size: -
CDR3 DNA: TGTGCCAGCAGTTCCAGCGTCTTTACAGATACGCAGTATTTT
CDR3 protein: CASSSSVFTDTQYF

V gene: TRBV12-3/TRBV12-4
J gene: TRBJ2-3
D gene: -
clone size: -
CDR3 DNA: TGTGCCAGCAGCCTTTTAGCCACAGATACGCAGTATTTT
CDR3 protein: CASSLLATDTQYF

V gene: TRBV15
J gene: TRBJ1-1
D gene: -
clone size: -
CDR3 DNA: TGTGCCACCAGCCCTTCCCTGGCATCGGGGACTTCGACTGAAGCTTTCTTT
CDR3 protein: CATSPSLASGTSTEAFF

V gene: TRBV5-6
J gene: TRBJ2-7
D gene: -
clone size: few
CDR3 DNA: TGTGCCAGCAAAGGGGGGAGCTCCTACGAGCAGTACTTC
CDR3 protein: CASKGGSSYEQYF

V gene: TRBV5-1
J gene: TRBJ2-7
D gene: -
clone size: -
CDR3 DNA: TGCGCCAGCAGCACCGATGCATACGAGCAGTACTTC
CDR3 protein: CASSTDAYEQYF

V gene: TRBV20-1
J gene: TRBJ2-7
D gene: -
clone size: few
CDR3 DNA: TGCAGTGCTAGGGCCAACACCCGCAGCGAGCAGTACTTC
CDR3 protein: CSARANTRSEQYF

V gene: TRBV24-1
J gene: TRBJ2-1
D gene: TRBD1
clone size: -
CDR3 DNA: TGTGCCACCAGTGACCATAGGACAGGGGGGAATGAGCAGTTCTTC
CDR3 protein: CATSDHRTGGNEQFF

V gene: TRBV7-7
J gene: TRBJ1-5
D gene: -
clone size: many
CDR3 DNA: TGTGCTAGCAGCCCCTTCGGGGATTGGGGGTGGAATCAGCCCCAGCATTTT
CDR3 protein: CASSPFGDWGWNQPQHF

V gene: TRBV15
J gene: TRBJ1-4
D gene: -
clone size: -
CDR3 DNA: TGTGCCACCAGCCAGGATCCCGCAACTAATGAAAAACTGTTTTTT
CDR3 protein: CATSQDPATNEKLFF

V gene: TRBV20-1
J gene: TRBJ1-2
D gene: TRBD1
clone size: few
CDR3 DNA: TGCAGTGCTAGAGGGGGACAGGGACGGGGCGGCTACACCTTC
CDR3 protein: CSARGGQGRGGYTF

V gene: TRBV6-2/TRBV6-3
J gene: TRBJ1-2
D gene: -
clone size: many
CDR3 DNA: TGTGCCAGCAGTTACCTGAGCCCTAGGGCATCTAACTATGGCTACACCTTC
CDR3 protein: CASSYLSPRASNYGYTF

V gene: TRBV6-5
J gene: TRBJ2-1
D gene: -
clone size: many
CDR3 DNA: TGTGCCAGCAGTCCTGACAGCTCCTACAATGAGCAGTTCTTC
CDR3 protein: CASSPDSSYNEQFF

V gene: TRBV7-9
J gene: TRBJ2-2
D gene: -
clone size: -
CDR3 DNA: TGTGCCAGCAGCTTTACCCAGGGTTTT
CDR3 protein: CASSFTQGF

V gene: TRBV19
J gene: TRBJ1-6
D gene: -
clone size: -
CDR3 DNA: TGTGCCAGTAGCGTTGGGAACGGAAATTCACCCCTCCACTTT
CDR3 protein: CASSVGNGNSPLHF

V gene: TRBV7-2
J gene: TRBJ2-7
D gene: -
clone size: -
CDR3 DNA: TGTGCCAGCAGCTGGGAGGCGGGGTCGCAGTACTTC
CDR3 protein: CASSWEAGSQYF

V gene: TRBV19
J gene: TRBJ1-2
D gene: -
clone size: -
CDR3 DNA: TGTGCCAGTAGCCATACAAGCTTTTTGTATGGCTACACCTTC
CDR3 protein: CASSHTSFLYGYTF

V gene: TRBV19
J gene: TRBJ1-1
D gene: TRBD1
clone size: -
CDR3 DNA: TGTGCCAGTAGTATAGCAGGGGGCACTGAAGCTTTCTTT
CDR3 protein: CASSIAGGTEAFF

V gene: TRBV29-1
J gene: TRBJ1-1
D gene: TRBD1
clone size: few
CDR3 DNA: TGCAGCGTTGATCACCCTACAGGGGGAGGATTCGGTGCTTTCTTT
CDR3 protein: CSVDHPTGGGFGAFF

V gene: TRBV20-1
J gene: TRBJ2-7
D gene: TRBD2
clone size: -
CDR3 DNA: TGCAGTGCCAGCCGTCTAGCGGGGAAGGGGGAGCAGTACTTC
CDR3 protein: CSASRLAGKGEQYF

V gene: TRBV6-5
J gene: TRBJ2-7
D gene: -
clone size: -
CDR3 DNA: TGTGCCAGCAGTGAGGGGGATAAATACGAGCAGTACTTC
CDR3 protein: CASSEGDKYEQYF

V gene: TRBV19
J gene: TRBJ1-2
D gene: -
clone size: -
CDR3 DNA: TGTGCCAGTAGTCTGCACTATGGCTACACCTTC
CDR3 protein: CASSLHYGYTF

V gene: TRBV15
J gene: TRBJ2-7
D gene: TRBD2
clone size: -
CDR3 DNA: TGTGCCACCAGCAGAGATGGAGTAGGACTAGCCAGCGAGCAGTACTTC
CDR3 protein: CATSRDGVGLASEQYF

V gene: TRBV10-3
J gene: TRBJ1-2
D gene: -
clone size: -
CDR3 DNA: TGTGCCATCAGTGAGTCCCCGGGTAACTATGGCTACACCTTC
CDR3 protein: CAISESPGNYGYTF

V gene: TRBV5-1
J gene: TRBJ2-5
D gene: -
clone size: -
CDR3 DNA: TGCGCCAGCAGCCGAAACCCTCGGGACCAAGAGACCCAGTACTTC
CDR3 protein: CASSRNPRDQETQYF

V gene: TRBV7-9
J gene: TRBJ2-1
D gene: TRBD2
clone size: -
CDR3 DNA: TGTGCCAGCAGCCAAGACCCTTTCTCGACTAGCGGGGATTACAATGAGCAGTTCTTC
CDR3 protein: CASSQDPFSTSGDYNEQFF

V gene: TRBV7-2
J gene: TRBJ1-6
D gene: -
clone size: -
CDR3 DNA: TGTGCCAGCAGCTTAGGGACGGTCGGGCACCTCCACTTT
CDR3 protein: CASSLGTVGHLHF

V gene: TRBV7-3
J gene: TRBJ1-4
D gene: TRBD1
clone size: -
CDR3 DNA: TGTGCCAGTTATACAGGGGAGGGTAATGAAAAACTGTTTTTT
CDR3 protein: CASYTGEGNEKLFF

V gene: TRBV20-1
J gene: TRBJ1-3
D gene: TRBD1
clone size: -
CDR3 DNA: TGCAGTGCTAGCAGGGGGAGTGGAAACACCATATATTTT
CDR3 protein: CSASRGSGNTIYF

V gene: TRBV14
J gene: TRBJ1-6
D gene: -
clone size: few
CDR3 DNA: TGTGCCAGCAGCCCTCAACCTAATTCACCCCTCCACTTT
CDR3 protein: CASSPQPNSPLHF

V gene: TRBV2
J gene: TRBJ2-7
D gene: TRBD2
clone size: few
CDR3 DNA: TGTGCCAGCAGTGATGTTGCGGGGGGATACGAGCAGTACTTC
CDR3 protein: CASSDVAGGYEQYF

V gene: TRBV3-1
J gene: TRBJ1-1
D gene: -
clone size: many
CDR3 DNA: TGTGCCAGCAGCCAAGATACAGGGAAAACTGAAGCTTTCTTT
CDR3 protein: CASSQDTGKTEAFF

V gene: TRBV6-6
J gene: TRBJ2-3
D gene: -
clone size: many
CDR3 DNA: TGTGCCAGCAGTTATAGTCTCGATACGCAGTATTTT
CDR3 protein: CASSYSLDTQYF

V gene: TRBV7-9
J gene: TRBJ2-5
D gene: TRBD1
clone size: -
CDR3 DNA: TGTGCCAGCAGCTTAAGGGGACAGGGCAGGGAGACCCAGTACTTC
CDR3 protein: CASSLRGQGRETQYF